This T cell receptor beta chain was sequenced in a study of radiation and T cells in renal cell carcinoma. Study-wide findings and caveats: In nephrectomy-only tumors, top 100 clonotypes averaged roughly 45%, versus approximately 50% irradiated. Baseline intratumoral clonotype presence is unknown without pretreatment biopsies. In blood, top tumor clones expanded by 2 weeks, shrinking by 4.

The CDR3 is 16 residues long. V trimming: 6 bases; J trimming: 6 bases; junction bases outside the gene matches: 10. From germline, CDR1 is ENHRY and CDR2 SYGVKD. Sample treatment: 15 Gy SBRT to primary tumor, nephrectomy 4 weeks later. Sequencing used immunoSEQ multiplex PCR; TCRdb keeps in-frame clones, though not all of them. The sample contains 15,000 to 20,000 clones, 55% of which appear only once. Regarding this clone: Its antigen is not known.

This sample comprised tumor tissue, obtained from a patient whose treatment included radiotherapy and nephrectomy. The gene calls are TRBV10-3 and TRBJ2-7, with TRBD2 matching 14 bases. The TCR sequence derives from a man aged 45-65 years with renal cell carcinoma. The CDR3 DNA sequence: TGTGCCATCAGCCGAGGACTAGCGGGAGGCAGGGTCGAGCAGTACTTC. As protein: CAISRGLAGGRVEQYF.